This T cell receptor beta chain was profiled in a study of shared clonotypes between healthy human individuals. The study, taken as a whole, reports: Four donors held approximately 4.5% of naive CD4 clonotypes in common. In general, naive subsets displayed greater estimated richness than memory subsets did. Generation of non-shared clonotypes was less probable than generation of clonotypes shared by all four donors.

The material for each subset, its genomic DNA, was split evenly across several immunoSEQ plates. Clones were read by immunoSEQ multiplex PCR, and TCRdb kept only the in-frame ones, dropping some. The sample yields roughly 2 million clones, 85% to 95% seen once. A note on this clone: Its antigen is undetermined.

The germline CDR1 and CDR2 sequences are SGHRS and YFSETQ. V dropped 0 bases and J dropped 5 bases, with 9 bases sitting between them. The CDR3 consists of 15 residues. The rearrangement links TRBV5-1 to TRBJ1-6; a weak D match, TRBD1 (5 bases). The sequence was collected from a man between 18 and 35 years old in good health. The specimen sequenced was naive CD4+ T cells sorted from blood. This sample's subset: CD45RA+ positively selected. The CDR3 nucleotides read TGCGCCAGCAGCTTGGAGCGGGGCGATAATTCACCCCTCCACTTT. It translates to CASSLERGDNSPLHF.